One sample yielded the 14 T cell receptor beta chains listed below, sequenced in a study of blood T cell repertoires in COVID-19. The protocol was immunoSEQ multiplex PCR, while the TCRdb copy is restricted to in-frame clones and leaves out a portion. The sample lists approximately 150,000 clones, about four fifths occurring once. The source material was peripheral blood. Receptor source: a man aged 65 to 85 with active or convalescent COVID-19.

The chain combines TRBV5-1 with TRBJ2-1; TRBD2 matches 7 bases. The CDR3 runs to 15 residues. Germline V CDR1 and CDR2: SGHRS, YFSETQ. The ends lost 4 bases at V and 0 bases at J; junction bases unmatched: 4. The CDR3 sequence is CASSHRTSSYNEQFF. DNA for the CDR3: TGCGCCAGCAGCCACAGGACTAGCTCCTACAATGAGCAGTTCTTC.

This sequence joins TRBV18 and TRBJ1-2, with TRBD1 identical over 7 bases. The CDR3 length is 13 residues. The germline V gene has CDR1 KGHSH and CDR2 LQKENI. The J segment lost 8 bases and the V segment lost 8 bases, leaving 11 bases of the junction unmatched. The CDR3 DNA reads TGTGCCAGCAGCGACAGGGAGGCATTCGGCTACACCTTC. Encoded protein: CASSDREAFGYTF.

The chain couples TRBV21-1 to TRBJ2-3; TRBD2, the D gene given by the table, was not confirmed from the DNA. TRBV21-1 is a pseudogene locus. The CDR3 runs to 18 residues. Written as DNA, the CDR3 is TGTGCCAGCAGCAAAGAGCTGGCGCTAGCGGGAGCGACAGATACGCAGTATTTT. Translating gives CASSKELALAGATDTQYF.

The chain uses TRBV12-3 or TRBV12-4 and TRBJ1-4, with TRBD1 matching over 9 bases. Germline trimming cut 4 bases from V and 10 bases from J; bases unmatched to any gene: 4. The CDR3 runs 13 residues. CDR3 DNA sequence: TGTGCCAGCAGTTCCTTACAGGGGGCAAAACTGTTTTTT. Translation: CASSSLQGAKLFF.

This clone came up a few times. V and J are TRBV28 and TRBJ1-1; D ambiguous. The germline CDR1 and CDR2 sequences are MDHEN and SYDVKM. This CDR3 has 13 residues. V dropped 4 bases and J dropped 1 base, with 7 bases sitting between them. The CDR3 nucleotides read TGTGCCAGCAGTTCCCTCAGGAACACTGAAGCTTTCTTT. Residues: CASSSLRNTEAFF. Filled out from reference TRBV28 and TRBJ1-1, the complete variable domain reads DVKVTQSSRYLVKRTGEKVFLECVQDMDHENMFWYRQDPGLGLRLIYFSYDVKMKEKGDIPEGYSVSREKKERFSLILESASTNQTSMYLCASSSLRNTEAFFGQGTRLTVV.

This clone was recorded a few times. The chain is built from TRBV29-1 and TRBJ1-1; possible D gene TRBD1, 6 bases. There are 14 residues in the CDR3. V lost 8 bases to trimming and J lost 4 bases, with 20 bases between them. Looked up from germline, CDR1 is SQVTM and CDR2 is ANQGSEA. CDR3 bases: TGCAGCCTTGTGGGGGCCAACTCTGGCACTGAAGCTTTCTTT. It is translated as CSLVGANSGTEAFF.

Only one count was recorded for this clone. V gene TRBV7-2 combines with J gene TRBJ1-5; tentative D call: TRBD1 (6 bases). CDR1 is SGHTA and CDR2 is FQGNSA in the germline V gene. This CDR3 spans 15 amino acids. The V end lost 5 bases, the J end lost 0 bases, and 11 bases lay between the germline ends. CDR3 bases: TGTGCCAGCAGCCAAGGGGGGGATAGCAATCAGCCCCAGCATTTT. Its translation is CASSQGGDSNQPQHF.

This rearrangement joins TRBV28 to TRBJ2-1; 11 nucleotides line up with TRBD2. Germline values: CDR1 MDHEN, CDR2 SYDVKM. J was trimmed by 5 bases and V by 5 bases; bases with no gene match: 2. The CDR3 totals 14 residues. As DNA, the CDR3 is TGTGCCAGCAGTCTAGCGGGAGGAAACAATGAGCAGTTCTTC. Its translation: CASSLAGGNNEQFF.

This chain links TRBV15 with TRBJ2-1, with 8 bases matching TRBD2. With 8 bases clipped from V and 2 bases from J, the junction kept 14 bases outside the gene matches. The CDR3 has 17 residues. Per the germline V gene, CDR1 is LNHNV and CDR2 is YYDKDF (reference sequence). This chain's CDR3 is CATQGAGGQITYNEQFF. The CDR3, as DNA: TGTGCCACCCAGGGTGCGGGAGGACAAATTACCTACAATGAGCAGTTCTTC.

This chain links TRBV6-2 or TRBV6-3 with TRBJ2-1; 9 nucleotides agree with TRBD1. V dropped 2 bases and J dropped 3; count of bases not matched to a gene: 2. Germline-derived CDR1 and CDR2 are MNHEY and SVGEGT. The CDR3 consists of 15 residues. The CDR3 protein is CASSYRDRDYNEQFF. The DNA of the CDR3 is TGTGCCAGCAGTTACCGGGACAGGGACTACAATGAGCAGTTCTTC.

The chain employs TRBV28 and TRBJ1-2, with D uncertain. The CDR3 extends over 13 amino acids. The V end lost 3 bases, the J end lost 8 bases, and 13 bases lay between the germline ends. Germline V gene lookup returns CDR1 MDHEN and CDR2 SYDVKM. CDR3 bases: TGTGCCAGCAGTTTGGAGCGGGGTAGGGGCTACACCTTC. It is translated as CASSLERGRGYTF.

The rearrangement joins TRBV28 to TRBJ1-5, with 9 bases lining up with TRBD1. J gave up 5 bases and V 4 bases, and 12 bases lay outside the gene matches. Per germline, CDR1 MDHEN and CDR2 SYDVKM. The CDR3 loop spans 17 amino acids. The CDR3 here is CASSSYRGRLVDQPQHF. As DNA, the CDR3 is TGTGCCAGCAGTTCCTACAGGGGGCGGTTAGTCGATCAGCCCCAGCATTTT.

The chain recombines TRBV11-2 with TRBJ1-1, with D maybe TRBD1 (6 bases). Germline CDR1 reads SGHAT; CDR2 reads FQNNGV. The V end was cut by 2 bases, the J end by 6 bases, with 16 bases between. This CDR3 spans 15 amino acids. This chain's CDR3 is CASSLSTGGRAEAFF. CDR3 bases: TGTGCCAGCAGCTTAAGTACTGGGGGCCGGGCTGAAGCTTTCTTT.

V and J are TRBV18 and TRBJ1-2, with D unclear. In germline, CDR1 is KGHSH, CDR2 LQKENI. This CDR3 comprises 14 residues. Trimming took 5 bases from V and 0 from J, leaving 10 bases between them. CDR3 DNA: TGTGCCAGCTCAGTTGCAGACACTAACTATGGCTACACCTTC. It is translated as CASSVADTNYGYTF.